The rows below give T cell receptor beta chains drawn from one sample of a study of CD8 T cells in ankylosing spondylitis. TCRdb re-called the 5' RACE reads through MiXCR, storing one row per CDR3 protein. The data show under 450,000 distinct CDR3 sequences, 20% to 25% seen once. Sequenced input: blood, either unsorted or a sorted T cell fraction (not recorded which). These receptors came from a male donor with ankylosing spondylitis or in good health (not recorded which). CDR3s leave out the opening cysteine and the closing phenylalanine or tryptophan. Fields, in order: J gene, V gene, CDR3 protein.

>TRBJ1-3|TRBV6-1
ASTRTADNSGNTIY
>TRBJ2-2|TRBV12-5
ASGSPGRGTGELF
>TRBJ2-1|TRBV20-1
SADGPSLPSEQF
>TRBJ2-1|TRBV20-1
SAMGQHSYNEQF
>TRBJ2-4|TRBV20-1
SASAGFVRNIQY
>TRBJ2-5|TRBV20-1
SAPGLAVETQY
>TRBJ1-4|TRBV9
ASSGGDKGNEKLF
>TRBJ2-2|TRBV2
APRTGNTGELF
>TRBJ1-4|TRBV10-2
ASRSPDSYKKLF
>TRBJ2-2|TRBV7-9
ASSSRQGAETGELF
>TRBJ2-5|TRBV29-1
SVAPGVGETQY
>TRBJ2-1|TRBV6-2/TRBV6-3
ASRGVLGAQDEQF
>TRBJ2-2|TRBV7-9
ASSPRTGEATGELF
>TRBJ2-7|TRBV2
ASGRGD
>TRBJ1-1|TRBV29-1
SVDLGGLTEAF